One and the same sample provided the 21 T cell receptor beta chains below, sequenced in a study of metastatic and nonmetastatic thyroid tumors. There were no patients who had received any treatment before thyroid surgery. With MiXCR, TCRdb reprocessed the PCR reads. The sample lists over 65,000 clones, approximately 12% occurring once. The sequenced sample consisted of tumor tissue. These TCRs come from a female donor with papillary thyroid cancer or a benign thyroid nodule (not recorded which). Some clones in this sample may be carry-over from other donors' samples.

There are a few counts of this clone. This may come from a read error, since a much larger clone is one base off. This chain links TRBV6-1 with TRBJ2-5; D is uncertain. The CDR3 covers 11 residues. Germline-derived CDR1 and CDR2 are MNHNS and SASEGT. CDR3 loop: CASSLIETKYF. DNA for the CDR3: TGTGCCAGCAGTCTTATAGAGACCAAGTACTTC.

This clone was counted at least ten times. The chain employs TRBV6-1 and TRBJ1-1, with D perhaps matching TRBD1 (6 bases). Trimming removed 6 bases from V and 4 bases from J, with 12 bases in between. Germline assignment: CDR1 MNHNS and CDR2 SASEGT. This CDR3 is 13 amino acids long. CDR3 nucleotide sequence: TGTGCCAGCAGCCTAGGGGGTCTCACTGAAGCTTTCTTT. Amino acid sequence: CASSLGGLTEAFF.

This clone showed up just a few times. V and J are TRBV27 and TRBJ2-7, with 8 positions matching TRBD2. The CDR3 contains 14 residues. Germline values: CDR1 MNHEY, CDR2 SMNVEV (reference sequence). J was trimmed by 4 bases and V by 4 bases; bases with no gene match: 6. The CDR3 coding sequence is TGTGCCAGCAGTTCAAAGCGGGAGAGATACGAGCAGTACTTC. Translation gives CASSSKRERYEQYF.

Ten or more counts support this clone. The chain uses TRBV7-9 and TRBJ2-7; D unclear. The germline gives CDR1 SEHNR, CDR2 FQNEAQ (reference sequence). The CDR3 length is 12 residues. Trimming cost V 0 bases and J 7 bases, with 7 bases left between them. CDR3 sequence (DNA): TGTGCCAGCAGCTTAGCGGTGACAGAGCAGTACTTC. It yields the protein CASSLAVTEQYF.

V is TRBV5-1 and J is TRBJ1-1; no firm D call. V dropped 0 bases and J dropped 5 bases, with 8 bases sitting between them. This CDR3 is built from 13 residues. Germline V lookup: CDR1 SGHRS, CDR2 YFSETQ. The CDR3 nucleotides are TGCGCCAGCAGCTTGGTCGTGGAGACTGAAGCTTTCTTT. Translating it yields CASSLVVETEAFF.

This clone was detected many times. The chain joins TRBV9 to TRBJ2-1, with 9 bases identical to TRBD2. CDR1 SGDLS and CDR2 YYNGEE come from the germline V gene. J was trimmed by 0 bases and V by 3 bases; bases with no gene match: 4. The CDR3 spans 16 residues. This chain's CDR3 is CASSGGSGSSYNEQFF. The CDR3 DNA is TGTGCCAGCAGCGGGGGTAGCGGGAGCTCCTACAATGAGCAGTTCTTC.

This clone has at least ten counts. The chain combines TRBV7-8 with TRBJ2-7; D may be TRBD1 (5 bases). The germline V and J ends were trimmed by 2 bases and 1 base, with 12 bases remaining between them. CDR3 size: 15 residues. Germline loops: CDR1 SGHVS, CDR2 FQNEAQ. The CDR3 DNA reads as TGTGCCAGCAGCTTAAAGGGGATCTCGTCCTACGAGCAGTACTTC. Translation gives CASSLKGISSYEQYF.

This clone showed up many times. The chain recombines TRBV28 with TRBJ1-2; maybe TRBD1 (5 bases). This CDR3 has 16 residues. Trimming shortened V by 2 bases and J by 4 bases, and 17 bases separated the two germline ends. Per the germline V gene, CDR1 is MDHEN and CDR2 is SYDVKM. CDR3 amino acids: CASSLLRGFNLYGYTF. The CDR3 nucleotides are TGTGCCAGCAGTTTACTTAGGGGATTCAACCTCTATGGCTACACCTTC.

This clone appeared many times. This chain links TRBV20-1 with TRBJ2-3, with TRBD1 identical over 7 bases. The J segment lost 4 bases and the V segment lost 4 bases, leaving 8 bases of the junction unmatched. Germline V gene lookup returns CDR1 DFQATT and CDR2 SNEGSKA (reference sequence). The CDR3 covers 14 residues. The CDR3 protein is CSATGDRVADTQYF. CDR3 nucleotide sequence: TGCAGTGCTACAGGGGACAGAGTAGCAGATACGCAGTATTTT.

There are many counts of this clone. The chain uses TRBV18 and TRBJ2-1, with TRBD1 identical over 8 bases. CDR3 length: 15 amino acids. Per germline, CDR1 KGHSH and CDR2 LQKENI. Germline trimming cut 1 base from V and 8 bases from J; bases unmatched to any gene: 7. DNA for the CDR3: TGTGCCAGCTCACCACGGCAGGGGGCAAGCCATGAGCAGTTCTTC. It encodes CASSPRQGASHEQFF. The entire variable domain, with the rest obtained from reference TRBV18 and TRBJ2-1, is as follows: NAGVMQNPRHLVRRRGQEARLRCSPMKGHSHVYWYRQLPEEGLKFMVYLQKENIIDESGMPKERFSAEFPKEGPSILRIQQVVRGDSAAYFCASSPRQGASHEQFFGPGTRLTVL.

There are many counts of this clone. The chain is built from TRBV20-1 and TRBJ1-3; TRBD1 is a possible D gene (6 bases). V lost 1 base and J 4 bases, leaving 11 bases between the germline ends. CDR3 length equals 14 residues. Germline CDR1 is DFQATT and CDR2 is SNEGSKA (reference sequence). The CDR3 nucleotides are TGCAGTGCTAGAGTGGGGGCGGCGGGAAACACCATATATTTT. Translated, it gives CSARVGAAGNTIYF.

This clone was counted only a few times. This may stem from a read error, because a much larger clone lies one nucleotide away. Other DNA sequences in the sample encode the same CDR3. The CDR3, as DNA: TGTGCCAGCAGTTACTCATTACAGGGGAACACTGAAGCTTTCTTT. Protein product: CASSYSLQGNTEAFF. V usage is TRBV6-5 and J usage is TRBJ1-1; possible D gene TRBD1, 6 bases. The CDR3 runs 15 residues. Germline V gene data show CDR1 as MNHEY and CDR2 as SVGAGI. Trimming stripped 0 bases from V and 1 base from J, with 9 bases between.

This clone was found many times. The gene calls are TRBV9 and TRBJ2-1; D perhaps matches TRBD2 (5 bases). The CDR3 length is 12 residues. The V end was cut by 5 bases, the J end by 7 bases, with 10 bases between. The germline CDR1 and CDR2 sequences are SGDLS and YYNGEE. The CDR3 sequence is CASRGRANEQFF. The CDR3 nucleotides are TGTGCCAGCAGGGGGAGAGCAAATGAGCAGTTCTTC.

This clone was recorded a few times. A single base separates this from a much larger clone, so it may be a read error. V is TRBV6-1 and J is TRBJ2-1; D perhaps matches TRBD1 (6 bases). The CDR3 covers 14 residues. The germline V and J ends were trimmed by 8 bases and 6 bases, with 17 bases remaining between them. The germline V gene has CDR1 MNHNS and CDR2 SASEGT. The CDR3 protein is CASGNHLGGNEQFF. In nucleotides, the CDR3 is TGTGCCAGCGGTAACCACTTAGGGGGCAATGAGCAGTTCTTC.

There are many counts of this clone. Other nucleotide sequences in the sample specify the same CDR3. The genes are TRBV9 and TRBJ1-1, with 9 bases aligning to TRBD1. With 4 bases clipped from V and 4 bases from J, the junction kept 8 bases outside the gene matches. Germline lookup yields CDR1 SGDLS and CDR2 YYNGEE. This CDR3 is 15 amino acids long. In DNA form, the CDR3 reads TGTGCCAGCAGCCCCCACGTGACAGGGGGCACTGAAGCTTTCTTT. It specifies CASSPHVTGGTEAFF. Variable domain in full (rest from reference TRBV9 and TRBJ1-1): DSGVTQTPKHLITATGQRVTLRCSPRSGDLSVYWYQQSLDQGLQFLIQYYNGEERAKGNILERFSAQQFPDLHSELNLSSLELGDSALYFCASSPHVTGGTEAFFGQGTRLTVV.

This clone was seen at least ten times. The chain uses TRBV27 and TRBJ2-7; D may correspond to TRBD1 or TRBD2 (5 bases each). This CDR3 region has 14 residues. V lost 3 bases and J 2 bases, leaving 11 bases between the germline ends. Germline V lookup: CDR1 MNHEY, CDR2 SMNVEV (reference sequence). As DNA, the CDR3 is TGTGCCAGCAGTTTCGCGGGCAGGGCCTACGAGCAGTACTTC. As protein: CASSFAGRAYEQYF.

This clone was counted many times. The chain joins TRBV6-1 to TRBJ1-2; 9 bases are a match to TRBD1. With V trimmed by 6 bases and J by 5 bases, 13 bases remained unmatched. The CDR3 is 16 amino acids. CDR1 is MNHNS, CDR2 SASEGT, per germline. CDR3: CASRPPRDRDLYGYTF. As DNA, the CDR3 is TGTGCCAGCAGACCCCCACGGGACAGGGATCTGTATGGCTACACCTTC.

Comment on this clone: A read error may be the cause here, since a much bigger clone is one base away. CDR3: CASSTDTAYGYTF. For the CDR3, the DNA is TGTGCCAGCAGTACGGACACGGCCTATGGCTACACCTTC. The chain is built from TRBV6-1 and TRBJ1-2; tentative D call: TRBD1 (5 bases). Germline V gives CDR1 MNHNS, CDR2 SASEGT. The CDR3 extends over 13 amino acids. V lost 5 bases and J 4 bases, leaving 11 bases between the germline ends.

The rearrangement uses TRBV9 and TRBJ1-3; D unresolved. The V gene's germline CDR1 is SGDLS and CDR2 YYNGEE. The V end lost 4 bases, the J end lost 2 bases, and 10 bases lay between the germline ends. The CDR3 has 14 amino acids. CDR3 in amino acids: CASSPAGAGNTIYF. In DNA, the CDR3 is TGTGCCAGCAGCCCCGCCGGGGCTGGAAACACCATATATTTT.

This clone was seen repeatedly, ten times or more. Other DNA sequences in the same sample also yield this CDR3. The rearrangement links TRBV20-1 to TRBJ2-3, with D perhaps being TRBD1 or TRBD2 (5 bases each). The germline V gene has CDR1 DFQATT and CDR2 SNEGSKA (reference sequence). Trimming left V 0 bases short and J 0 bases short, with 10 bases between. The CDR3 is 15 amino acids. CDR3 amino acids: CSARDLRGSTDTQYF. The CDR3 DNA reads TGCAGTGCTAGAGATCTGAGGGGTAGCACAGATACGCAGTATTTT.

Many counts were recorded for this clone. Compared with germline, one end of the junction differs, possibly owing to a read error. This chain uses TRBV7-7 with TRBJ2-3; TRBD2 might be the D (5 bases). The V gene's germline CDR1 is SSHAT and CDR2 FNYEAQ (reference sequence). The CDR3 covers 13 residues. As DNA, the CDR3 is TGTGCTAGCAGCTCGGACCTCACGGGGACGCAGTATTTT. This encodes CASSSDLTGTQYF. Drawing the rest from reference TRBV7-7 and TRBJ2-3, the complete variable domain is GAGVSQSPRYKVTKRGQDVTLRCDPISSHATLYWYQQALGQGPEFLTYFNYEAQPDKSGLPSDRFSAERPEGSISTLTIQRTEQRDSAMYRCASSSDLTGTQYFGPGTRLTVL.